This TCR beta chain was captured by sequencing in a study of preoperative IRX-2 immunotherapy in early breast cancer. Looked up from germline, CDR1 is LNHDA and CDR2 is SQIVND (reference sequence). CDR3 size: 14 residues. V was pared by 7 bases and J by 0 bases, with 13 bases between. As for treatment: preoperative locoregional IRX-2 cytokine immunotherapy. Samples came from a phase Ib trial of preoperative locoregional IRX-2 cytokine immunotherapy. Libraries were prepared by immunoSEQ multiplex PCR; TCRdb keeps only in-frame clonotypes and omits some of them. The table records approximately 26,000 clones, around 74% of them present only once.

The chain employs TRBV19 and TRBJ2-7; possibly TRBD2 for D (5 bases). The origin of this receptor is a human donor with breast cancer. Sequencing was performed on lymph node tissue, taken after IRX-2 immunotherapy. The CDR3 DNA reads TGTGCCAGTACCGCACCGGGGAGCTCCTACGAGCAGTACTTC. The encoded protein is CASTAPGSSYEQYF.